The rows below give T cell receptor beta chains drawn from one sample of a study of beta chain features in type 1 diabetes. Only in-frame clones appear in the TCRdb table, and some are missing; sequencing was by immunoSEQ multiplex PCR. This sample has about 160,000 clones, with approximately 8.1% found just once. The sample taken for sequencing was central memory CD4+ T cells from blood. Receptor source: a woman in her forties with type 1 diabetes. Each CDR3 is given with its conserved first and last residue. The D gene is left open where the match is weak. Some rows have no size entry. The others give once, few or many, or a class for an expanded clone.

>NA|TRBV7-3|NA|TRBJ2-3
CASSLAAPADTQYF
TGTGCCAGCAGCTTAGCGGCCCCCGCAGATACGCAGTATTTT
>few|TRBV6-6|NA|TRBJ2-6
CASSSGWAGANVLTF
TGTGCCAGCAGTTCAGGGTGGGCTGGGGCCAACGTCCTGACTTTC
>few|TRBV7-2|NA|TRBJ2-2
CASSSFTLNTGELFF
TGTGCCAGCAGCTCTTTTACTCTGAACACCGGGGAGCTGTTTTTT
>few|TRBV5-1|TRBD2|TRBJ2-1
CASSSTGTSSLNEQFF
TGCGCCAGCAGCTCAACCGGGACTAGCAGCCTAAATGAGCAGTTCTTC
>many|TRBV18|NA|TRBJ2-7
CASSPSAPRGEQYF
TGTGCCAGCTCACCATCAGCTCCCAGGGGCGAGCAGTACTTC
>NA|TRBV7-2|TRBD1|TRBJ1-5
CASSRTGGNQPQHF
TGTGCCAGCAGCCGGACAGGGGGCAATCAGCCCCAGCATTTT
>few|TRBV28|NA|TRBJ1-5
CASRVQGGQPQHF
TGTGCCAGCAGGGTGCAGGGAGGTCAGCCCCAGCATTTT
>NA|TRBV7-2|NA|TRBJ2-3
CASSLAVGGADTQYF
TGTGCCAGCAGCTTAGCGGTTGGGGGCGCAGATACGCAGTATTTT
>few|TRBV7-3|NA|TRBJ1-1
CASSLSGGITEAFF
TGTGCCAGCAGCTTAAGCGGGGGTATCACTGAAGCTTTCTTT
>few|TRBV18|NA|TRBJ2-3
CASSYEHGTDTQYF
TGTGCCAGCTCCTATGAGCACGGCACAGATACGCAGTATTTT
>NA|TRBV9|NA|TRBJ2-7
CASSVEPGDSYEQYF
TGTGCCAGCAGCGTAGAACCAGGGGATTCCTACGAGCAGTACTTC
>NA|TRBV20-1|NA|TRBJ2-7
CSARGQGLTYF
TGCAGTGCTAGAGGACAGGGACTCACTTACTTC
>NA|TRBV7-2|NA|TRBJ1-1
CASSPTTGNTEAFF
TGTGCCAGCAGCCCCACCACAGGGAACACTGAAGCTTTCTTT
>few|TRBV7-7|TRBD1|TRBJ2-2
CASSRQGNTGELFF
TGTGCCAGCTCGCGACAGGGGAACACCGGGGAGCTGTTTTTT
>NA|TRBV5-1|TRBD2|TRBJ2-3
CASSLGETSGSTDTQYF
TGCGCCAGCAGCTTGGGGGAGACTAGCGGGAGCACAGATACGCAGTATTTT
>few|TRBV5-1|TRBD1|TRBJ1-2
CASSLESGQRRYTF
TGCGCCAGCAGCTTGGAGTCGGGACAGAGGCGCTACACCTTC
>NA|TRBV14|NA|TRBJ1-3
CASSQIRNTIYF
TGTGCCAGCAGCCAAATCAGAAACACCATATATTTT
>NA|TRBV5-1|NA|TRBJ1-4
CASSSRPGEKLFF
TGCGCCAGCAGCTCTCGGCCGGGGGAAAAACTGTTTTTT
>few|TRBV7-3|NA|TRBJ2-1
CASSQGSYNEQFF
TGTGCCAGCAGCCAGGGCAGCTACAATGAGCAGTTCTTC
>NA|TRBV6-6|NA|TRBJ1-5
CASSSGHVSNQPQHF
TGTGCCAGCAGTTCCGGACATGTTAGCAATCAGCCCCAGCATTTT
>few|TRBV6-6|TRBD1|TRBJ1-1
CASNRQGVNTEAFF
TGTGCCAGCAACCGACAGGGAGTAAACACTGAAGCTTTCTTT
>NA|TRBV4-2|NA|TRBJ1-1
CASSQVLSEGGTEAFF
TGTGCCAGCAGCCAAGTCCTTTCAGAGGGGGGGACTGAAGCTTTCTTT
>NA|TRBV7-2|TRBD1|TRBJ1-2
CASSKGQGIANYGYTF
TGTGCCAGCAGCAAAGGACAGGGGATAGCTAACTATGGCTACACCTTC
>few|TRBV27|TRBD1|TRBJ1-5
CASSLGDRGNQPQHF
TGTGCCAGCAGTTTGGGTGACAGGGGCAATCAGCCCCAGCATTTT
>few|TRBV11-2|TRBD1|TRBJ2-7
CASSSSPGQGHEQYF
TGTGCCAGCAGCTCATCTCCGGGACAGGGACACGAGCAGTACTTC
>few|TRBV7-2|NA|TRBJ2-7
CASTLRGGAVEQYF
TGTGCCAGCACTTTGCGAGGCGGGGCGGTCGAGCAGTACTTC
>few|TRBV7-2|TRBD2|TRBJ2-3
CASSSSGAPTDTQYF
TGTGCCAGCAGCTCTAGCGGGGCCCCCACAGATACGCAGTATTTT
>NA|TRBV7-2|NA|TRBJ1-1
CASSFSTGDTEAFF
TGTGCCAGCAGCTTCTCGACAGGTGACACTGAAGCTTTCTTT
>many|TRBV4-2|NA|TRBJ2-7
CASSQDPTAYEQYF
TGTGCCAGCAGCCAAGATCCAACAGCTTACGAGCAGTACTTC
>few|TRBV30|NA|TRBJ1-1
CASLEQVTAFF
TGTGCCTCCCTAGAACAGGTAACAGCTTTCTTT
>few|TRBV5-1|TRBD1|TRBJ1-4
CASSWGTATNEKLFF
TGCGCCAGCTCCTGGGGGACAGCAACTAATGAAAAACTGTTTTTT
>few|TRBV7-6|NA|TRBJ2-7
CASSGVAGLWNEQYF
TGTGCCAGCAGCGGGGTGGCAGGGCTCTGGAACGAGCAGTACTTC
>few|TRBV18|TRBD2|TRBJ2-7
CASSSGTSDSYEQYF
TGTGCCAGCTCATCGGGGACTAGCGACTCCTACGAGCAGTACTTC
>NA|TRBV20-1|NA|TRBJ1-2
CSASPGGADTF
TGCAGTGCTAGCCCGGGGGGCGCCGACACCTTC
>few|TRBV29-1|NA|TRBJ2-7
CSVVSGSYEQYF
TGCAGCGTTGTTTCAGGGTCCTACGAGCAGTACTTC
>NA|TRBV6-5|TRBD2|TRBJ2-1
CASSILAGGYNEQFF
TGTGCCAGCAGTATACTAGCGGGGGGATACAATGAGCAGTTCTTC
>few|TRBV5-1|NA|TRBJ2-7
CASSQERRHEQYF
TGCGCCAGCAGCCAAGAGCGGCGCCACGAGCAGTACTTC
>NA|TRBV4-2|NA|TRBJ1-3
CASSQDQGLNTIYF
TGTGCCAGCAGCCAAGATCAGGGGTTGAACACCATATATTTT
>NA|TRBV5-1|NA|TRBJ1-2
CASSGETGQTYGYTF
TGCGCCAGCAGCGGAGAAACCGGACAGACCTATGGCTACACCTTC
>few|TRBV6-5|TRBD1|TRBJ2-7
CASKPGTDYYEQYF
TGTGCCAGCAAACCCGGGACAGACTACTACGAGCAGTACTTC
>NA|TRBV6-6|NA|TRBJ1-2
CASSQPGQPSYGYTF
TGTGCCAGCAGTCAACCTGGACAGCCGAGCTATGGCTACACCTTC
>NA|TRBV9|NA|TRBJ2-2
CASSVDRGGPGELFF
TGTGCCAGCAGCGTAGACAGGGGGGGGCCGGGGGAGCTGTTTTTT
>few|TRBV28|TRBD1|TRBJ1-2
CASMRGQGSRGYTF
TGTGCCAGCATGCGGGGACAGGGAAGTCGAGGCTACACCTTC
>few|TRBV11-2|TRBD2|TRBJ2-1
CASSLAGGNYNEQFF
TGTGCCAGCAGCTTAGCGGGAGGGAATTACAATGAGCAGTTCTTC
>NA|TRBV2|TRBD1|TRBJ1-1
CASSMDRETEAFF
TGTGCCAGCAGTATGGACAGGGAGACTGAAGCTTTCTTT
>NA|TRBV5-1|NA|TRBJ1-2
CASQLGNSYYGYTF
TGCGCCTCTCAGCTTGGTAACAGCTACTATGGCTACACCTTC
>few|TRBV12-5|NA|TRBJ1-1
CASGSAAGTEAFF
TGTGCTAGTGGTTCCGCCGCAGGGACTGAAGCTTTCTTT
>NA|TRBV4-1|NA|TRBJ1-1
CASSQQDGENTEAFF
TGCGCCAGCAGCCAGCAGGACGGGGAGAACACTGAAGCTTTCTTT
>NA|TRBV27|TRBD1|TRBJ2-3
CASSPRQGRTTDTQYF
TGTGCCAGCAGTCCCCGACAGGGGAGGACGACAGATACGCAGTATTTT
>many|TRBV7-8|NA|TRBJ2-5
CASSPTVAVGETQYF
TGTGCCAGCAGCCCGACAGTCGCAGTCGGGGAGACCCAGTACTTC
>NA|TRBV6-1|NA|TRBJ1-2
CASSDPGQLLTSSANYGYTF
TGTGCCAGCAGTGACCCGGGACAACTCCTGACTTCGTCCGCTAACTATGGCTACACCTTC
>few|TRBV30|TRBD2|TRBJ2-7
CAWTSGGSYEQYF
TGTGCCTGGACGTCGGGGGGCTCCTACGAGCAGTACTTC
>few|TRBV5-4|TRBD1|TRBJ2-7
CASSLRDRASYEQYF
TGTGCCAGCAGCTTGCGGGACAGGGCTTCCTACGAGCAGTACTTC
>NA|TRBV28|NA|TRBJ2-1
CASRPGTRGHNEQFF
TGTGCCAGCAGACCCGGGACTAGGGGGCACAATGAGCAGTTCTTC
>few|TRBV27|NA|TRBJ1-2
CASSLVGARAGDGYTF
TGTGCCAGCAGTTTAGTTGGGGCCAGGGCGGGGGATGGCTACACCTTC
>few|TRBV28|TRBD2|TRBJ2-7
CASSRLAGYEQYF
TGTGCCAGCAGTAGACTAGCGGGCTACGAGCAGTACTTC
>NA|TRBV5-1|NA|TRBJ2-2
CASSPHRDTGELFF
TGCGCCAGCAGCCCCCACCGAGACACCGGGGAGCTGTTTTTT
>NA|TRBV7-9|TRBD1|TRBJ1-1
CASSPRTGANTEAFF
TGTGCCAGCAGCCCCCGGACAGGGGCGAACACTGAAGCTTTCTTT